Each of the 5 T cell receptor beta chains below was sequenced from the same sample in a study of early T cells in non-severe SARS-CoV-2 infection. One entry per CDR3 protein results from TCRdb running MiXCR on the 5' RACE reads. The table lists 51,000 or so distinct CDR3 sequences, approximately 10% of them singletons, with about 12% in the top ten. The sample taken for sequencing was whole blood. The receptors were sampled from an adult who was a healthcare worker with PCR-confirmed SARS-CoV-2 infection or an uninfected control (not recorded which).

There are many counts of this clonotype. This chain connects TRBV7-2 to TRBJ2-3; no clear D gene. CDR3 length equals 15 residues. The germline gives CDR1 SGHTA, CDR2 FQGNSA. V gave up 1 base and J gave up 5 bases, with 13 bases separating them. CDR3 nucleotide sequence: TGTGCCAGCAGCTTAGGAATCTCAGTGGGAGATACGCAGTATTTT. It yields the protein CASSLGISVGDTQYF.

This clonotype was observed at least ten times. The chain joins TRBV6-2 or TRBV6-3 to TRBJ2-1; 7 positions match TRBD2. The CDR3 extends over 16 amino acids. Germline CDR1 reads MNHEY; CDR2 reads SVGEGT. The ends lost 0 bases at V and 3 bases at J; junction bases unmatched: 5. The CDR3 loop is CASSYSLGGGYNEQFF. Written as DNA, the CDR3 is TGTGCCAGCAGTTACTCCCTCGGCGGGGGCTACAATGAGCAGTTCTTC.

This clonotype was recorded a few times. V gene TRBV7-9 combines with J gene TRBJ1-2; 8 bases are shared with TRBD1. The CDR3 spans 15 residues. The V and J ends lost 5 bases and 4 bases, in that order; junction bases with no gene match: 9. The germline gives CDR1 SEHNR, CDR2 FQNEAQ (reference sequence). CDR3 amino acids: CASSTSGGAVYGYTF. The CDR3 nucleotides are TGTGCCAGCAGCACATCAGGGGGCGCCGTCTATGGCTACACCTTC.

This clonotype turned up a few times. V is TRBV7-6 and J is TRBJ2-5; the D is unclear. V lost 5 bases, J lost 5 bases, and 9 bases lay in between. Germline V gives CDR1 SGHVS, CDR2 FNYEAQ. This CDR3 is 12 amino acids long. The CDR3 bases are TGTGCCAGCAGCGCCCGGTCGGAGACCCAGTACTTC. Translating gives CASSARSETQYF.

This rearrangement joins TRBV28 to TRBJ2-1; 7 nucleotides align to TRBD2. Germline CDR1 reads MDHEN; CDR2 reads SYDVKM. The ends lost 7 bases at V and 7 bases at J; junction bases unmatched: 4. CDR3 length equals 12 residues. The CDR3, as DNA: TGTGCCAGCACCGGGGGGTCAAATGAGCAGTTCTTC. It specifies CASTGGSNEQFF.